This entry is about one T cell receptor beta chain. This entry belongs to a study of shared T cell receptors in the human thymus. Sequenced by immunoSEQ multiplex PCR; TCRdb stores in-frame clones only, minus some. Here the sample spans hundreds of thousands of clones, more than 70% being singletons. Germline lookup yields CDR1 WNHNN and CDR2 SYGVQD (reference sequence). The V gene end was trimmed by 4 bases and the J gene end by 2 bases; junction bases not matched to a gene: 2. This CDR3 is 15 amino acids long. This sample was shared with a second study, whose subject was human thymus T cells. That report adds: What related research reported was that thymic repertoires overlapped highly among unrelated individuals.

The TCR was taken from a boy less than two years old with a congenital heart defect. Specimen: thymocytes. The rearrangement joins TRBV10-1 to TRBJ2-1; 10 nucleotides agree with TRBD2. CDR3 protein: CASSASGGTYNEQFF. In DNA, the CDR3 is TGCGCCAGCAGTGCTAGCGGGGGTACCTACAATGAGCAGTTCTTC.